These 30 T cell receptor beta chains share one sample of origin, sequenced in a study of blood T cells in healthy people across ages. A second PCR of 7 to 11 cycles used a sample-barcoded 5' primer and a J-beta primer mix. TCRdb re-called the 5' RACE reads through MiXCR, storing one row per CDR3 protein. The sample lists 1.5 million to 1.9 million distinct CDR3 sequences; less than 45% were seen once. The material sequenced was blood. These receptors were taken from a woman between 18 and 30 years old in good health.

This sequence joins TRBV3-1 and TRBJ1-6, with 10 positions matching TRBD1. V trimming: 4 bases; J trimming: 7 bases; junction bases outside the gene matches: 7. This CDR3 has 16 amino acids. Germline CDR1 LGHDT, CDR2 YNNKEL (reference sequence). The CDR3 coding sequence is TGTGCCAGCAGCCCCTGGACAGGGGGATTCAATTCACCCCTCCACTTT. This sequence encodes CASSPWTGGFNSPLHF.

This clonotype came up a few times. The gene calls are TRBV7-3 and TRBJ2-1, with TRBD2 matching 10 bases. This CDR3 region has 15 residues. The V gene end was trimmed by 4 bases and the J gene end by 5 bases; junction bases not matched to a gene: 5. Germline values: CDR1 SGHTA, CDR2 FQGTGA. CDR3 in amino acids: CASSSPGLANNEQFF. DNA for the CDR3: TGTGCCAGCAGCTCACCGGGACTAGCGAACAATGAGCAGTTCTTC.

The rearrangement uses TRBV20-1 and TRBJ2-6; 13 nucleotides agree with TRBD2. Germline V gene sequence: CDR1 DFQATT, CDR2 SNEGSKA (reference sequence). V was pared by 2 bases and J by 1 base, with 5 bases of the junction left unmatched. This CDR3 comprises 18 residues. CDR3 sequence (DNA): TGCAGTGCTAGAAGAGGACTAGCGGGAGTATCTGGGGCCAACGTCCTGACTTTC. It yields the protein CSARRGLAGVSGANVLTF.

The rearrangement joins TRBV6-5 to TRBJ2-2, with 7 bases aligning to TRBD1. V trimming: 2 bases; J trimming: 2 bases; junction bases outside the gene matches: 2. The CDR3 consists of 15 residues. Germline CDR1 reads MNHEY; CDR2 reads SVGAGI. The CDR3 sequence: CASSYRGPNTGELFF. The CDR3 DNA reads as TGTGCCAGCAGTTACAGGGGGCCAAACACCGGGGAGCTGTTTTTT.

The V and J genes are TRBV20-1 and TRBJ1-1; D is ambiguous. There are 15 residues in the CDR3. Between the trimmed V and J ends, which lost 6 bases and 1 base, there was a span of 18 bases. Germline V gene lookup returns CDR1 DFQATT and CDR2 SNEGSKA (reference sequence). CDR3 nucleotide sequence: TGCAGTGCCTCTCCCTCGGCAGGCAGGAACACTGAAGCTTTCTTT. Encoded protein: CSASPSAGRNTEAFF.

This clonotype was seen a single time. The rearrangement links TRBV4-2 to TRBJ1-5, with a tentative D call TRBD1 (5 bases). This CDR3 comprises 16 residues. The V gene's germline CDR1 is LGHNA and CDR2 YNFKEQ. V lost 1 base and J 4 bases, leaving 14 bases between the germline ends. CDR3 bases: TGTGCCAGCAGCCAAGCGGGGGAGAAGTTAAATCAGCCCCAGCATTTT. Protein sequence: CASSQAGEKLNQPQHF.

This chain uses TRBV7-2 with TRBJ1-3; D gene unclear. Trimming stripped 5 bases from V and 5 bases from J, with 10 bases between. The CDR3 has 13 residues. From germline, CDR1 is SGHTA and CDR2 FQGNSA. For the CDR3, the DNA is TGTGCCAGCAGCACAAAGGGCAGAAACACCATATATTTT. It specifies CASSTKGRNTIYF.

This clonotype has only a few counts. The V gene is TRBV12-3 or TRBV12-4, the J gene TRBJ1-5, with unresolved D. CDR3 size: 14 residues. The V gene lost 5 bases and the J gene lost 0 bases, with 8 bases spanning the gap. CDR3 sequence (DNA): TGTGCCAGCAGTCGACGGCATAGCAATCAGCCCCAGCATTTT. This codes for CASSRRHSNQPQHF.

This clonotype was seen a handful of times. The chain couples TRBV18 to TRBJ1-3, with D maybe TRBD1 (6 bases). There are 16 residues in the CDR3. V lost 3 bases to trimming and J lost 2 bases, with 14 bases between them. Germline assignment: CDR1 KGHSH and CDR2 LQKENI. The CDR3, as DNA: TGTGCCAGCTCACCTACGACAGGTTACCCTGGAAACACCATATATTTT. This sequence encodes CASSPTTGYPGNTIYF.

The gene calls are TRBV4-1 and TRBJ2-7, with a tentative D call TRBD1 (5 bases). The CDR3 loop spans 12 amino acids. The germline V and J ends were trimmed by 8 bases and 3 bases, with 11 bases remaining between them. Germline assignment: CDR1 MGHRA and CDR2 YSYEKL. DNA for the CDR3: TGCGCCAGCTCGGCAGGGAACTACGAGCAGTACTTC. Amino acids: CASSAGNYEQYF.

In nucleotides, the CDR3 is TGTGCCAGTAGTGACGGGACGTTTAGCTCCTACGAGCAGTACTTC. Residues: CASSDGTFSSYEQYF. This sequence joins TRBV19 and TRBJ2-4; D may be TRBD1 or TRBD2 (5 bases each). The J call is doubtful: the DNA matches TRBJ2-7 better. The germline gives CDR1 LNHDA, CDR2 SQIVND (reference sequence). The CDR3 has 15 residues.

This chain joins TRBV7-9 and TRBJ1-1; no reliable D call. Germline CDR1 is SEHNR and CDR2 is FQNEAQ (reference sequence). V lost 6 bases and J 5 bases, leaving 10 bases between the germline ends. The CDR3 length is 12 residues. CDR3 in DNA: TGTGCCAGCAGACCCCATCCGACTGAAGCTTTCTTT. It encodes CASRPHPTEAFF.

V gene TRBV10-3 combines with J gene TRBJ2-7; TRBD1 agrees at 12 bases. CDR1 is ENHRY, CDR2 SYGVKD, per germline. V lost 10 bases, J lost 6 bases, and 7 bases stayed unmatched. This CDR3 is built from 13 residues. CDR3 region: CATLGTGGCEQYF. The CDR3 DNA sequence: TGTGCCACCCTCGGGACAGGGGGCTGCGAGCAGTACTTC.

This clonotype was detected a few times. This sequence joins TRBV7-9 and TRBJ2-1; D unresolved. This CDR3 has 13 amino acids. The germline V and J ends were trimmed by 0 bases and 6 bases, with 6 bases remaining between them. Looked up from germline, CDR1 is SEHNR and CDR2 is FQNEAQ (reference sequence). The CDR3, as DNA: TGTGCCAGCAGCTTAGCACAGATCAATGAGCAGTTCTTC. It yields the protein CASSLAQINEQFF. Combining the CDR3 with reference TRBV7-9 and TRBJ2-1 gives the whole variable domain DTGVSQNPRHKITKRGQNVTFRCDPISEHNRLYWYRQTLGQGPEFLTYFQNEAQLEKSRLLSDRFSAERPKGSFSTLEIQRTEQGDSAMYLCASSLAQINEQFFGPGTRLTVL.

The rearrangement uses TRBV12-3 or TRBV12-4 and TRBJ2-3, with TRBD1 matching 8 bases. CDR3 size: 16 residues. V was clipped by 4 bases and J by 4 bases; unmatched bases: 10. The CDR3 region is CASSSPPDRVADTQYF. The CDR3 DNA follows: TGTGCCAGCAGTTCCCCTCCGGACAGGGTCGCAGATACGCAGTATTTT.

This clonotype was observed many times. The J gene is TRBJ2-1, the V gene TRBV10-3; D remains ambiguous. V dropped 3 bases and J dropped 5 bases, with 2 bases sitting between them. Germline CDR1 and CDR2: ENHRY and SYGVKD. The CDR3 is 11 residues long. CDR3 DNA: TGTGCCATCAGTGACCACAATGAGCAGTTCTTC. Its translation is CAISDHNEQFF.

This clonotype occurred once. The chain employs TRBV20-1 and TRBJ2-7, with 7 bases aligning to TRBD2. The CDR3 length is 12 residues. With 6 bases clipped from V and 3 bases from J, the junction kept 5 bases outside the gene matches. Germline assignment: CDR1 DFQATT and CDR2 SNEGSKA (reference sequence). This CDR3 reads CSAAAGFYEQYF. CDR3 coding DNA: TGCAGTGCCGCAGCGGGATTCTACGAGCAGTACTTC.

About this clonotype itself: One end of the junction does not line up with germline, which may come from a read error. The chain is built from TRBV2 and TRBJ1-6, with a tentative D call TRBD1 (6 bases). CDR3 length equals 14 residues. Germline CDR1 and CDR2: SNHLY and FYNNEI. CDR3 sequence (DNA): TGTGCCGGCAGTAAGACAGGCCCTCACTCACCCCTCCACTTT. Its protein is CAGSKTGPHSPLHF.

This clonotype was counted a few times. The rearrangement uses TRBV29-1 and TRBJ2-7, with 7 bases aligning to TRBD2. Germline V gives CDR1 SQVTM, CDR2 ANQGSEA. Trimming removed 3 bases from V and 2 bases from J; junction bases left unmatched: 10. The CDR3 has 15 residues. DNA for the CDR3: TGCAGCGTTGAGATATCGTCTAGCGGCCCCTACGAGCAGTACTTC. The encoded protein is CSVEISSSGPYEQYF.

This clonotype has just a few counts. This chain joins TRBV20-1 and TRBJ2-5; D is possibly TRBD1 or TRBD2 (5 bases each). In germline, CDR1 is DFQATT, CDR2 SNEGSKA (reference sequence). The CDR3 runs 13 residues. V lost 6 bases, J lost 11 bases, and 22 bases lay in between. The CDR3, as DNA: TGCAGTGCAACCGGGACGGCCTATCATGAGCAGTACTTC. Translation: CSATGTAYHEQYF.

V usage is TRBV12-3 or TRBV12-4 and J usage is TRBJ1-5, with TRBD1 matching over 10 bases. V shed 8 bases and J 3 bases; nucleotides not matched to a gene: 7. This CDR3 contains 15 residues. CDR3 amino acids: CASRGQGRFNQPQHF. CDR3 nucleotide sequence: TGTGCCAGCCGGGGACAGGGGCGATTCAATCAGCCCCAGCATTTT.

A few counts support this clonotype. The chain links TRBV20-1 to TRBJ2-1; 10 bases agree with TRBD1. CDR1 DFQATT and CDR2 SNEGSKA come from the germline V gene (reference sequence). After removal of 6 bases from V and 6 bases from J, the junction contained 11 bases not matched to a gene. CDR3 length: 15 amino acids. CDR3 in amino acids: CSAEVRDRGPNEQFF. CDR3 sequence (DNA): TGCAGTGCCGAGGTCCGGGACAGGGGACCCAATGAGCAGTTCTTC.

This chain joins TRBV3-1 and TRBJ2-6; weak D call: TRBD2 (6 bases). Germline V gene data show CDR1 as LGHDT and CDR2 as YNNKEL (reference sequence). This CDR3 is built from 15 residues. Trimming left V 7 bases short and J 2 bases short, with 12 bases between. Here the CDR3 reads CASTDGGAGANVLTF. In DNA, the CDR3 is TGTGCCAGCACCGATGGAGGGGCTGGGGCCAACGTCCTGACTTTC.

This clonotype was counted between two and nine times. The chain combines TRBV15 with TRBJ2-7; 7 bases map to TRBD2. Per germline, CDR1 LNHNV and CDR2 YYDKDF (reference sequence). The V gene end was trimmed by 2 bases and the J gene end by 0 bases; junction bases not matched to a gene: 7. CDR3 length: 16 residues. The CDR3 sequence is CATSRFLGGSSYEQYF. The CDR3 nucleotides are TGTGCCACCAGCAGATTTCTCGGGGGGAGCTCCTACGAGCAGTACTTC.

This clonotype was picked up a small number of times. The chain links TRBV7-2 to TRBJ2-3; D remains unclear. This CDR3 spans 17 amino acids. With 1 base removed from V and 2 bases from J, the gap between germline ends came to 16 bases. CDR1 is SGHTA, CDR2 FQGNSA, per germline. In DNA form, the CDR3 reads TGTGCCAGCAGCTTAGTCGAAGGCTTATTATTCACAGATACGCAGTATTTT. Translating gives CASSLVEGLLFTDTQYF.

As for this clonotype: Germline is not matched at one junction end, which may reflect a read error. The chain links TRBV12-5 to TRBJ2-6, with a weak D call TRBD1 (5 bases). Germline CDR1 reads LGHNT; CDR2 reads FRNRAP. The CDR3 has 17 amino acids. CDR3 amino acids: CASGSPSWASGAYVLTF. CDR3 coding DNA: TGTGCTAGTGGTTCGCCATCCTGGGCCTCTGGGGCCTACGTCCTGACTTTC.

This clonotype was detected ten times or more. The CDR3 region has the DNA TGTGCCAGCAGCTTAGCAGCGGGCCCTTACAATGAGCAGTTCTTC. As protein: CASSLAAGPYNEQFF. The J gene is TRBJ2-1, the V gene TRBV7-9; TRBD2 is a possible D gene (6 bases). The germline CDR1 and CDR2 sequences are SEHNR and FQNEAQ (reference sequence). The V end was cut by 0 bases, the J end by 4 bases, with 10 bases between. CDR3 length equals 15 residues.

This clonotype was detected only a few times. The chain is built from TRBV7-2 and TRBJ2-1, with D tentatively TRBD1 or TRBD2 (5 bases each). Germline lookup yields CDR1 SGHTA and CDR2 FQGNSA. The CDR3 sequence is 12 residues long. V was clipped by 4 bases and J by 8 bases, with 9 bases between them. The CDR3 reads CASSYKGHEQFF. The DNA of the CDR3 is TGTGCCAGCAGCTACAAGGGACATGAGCAGTTCTTC. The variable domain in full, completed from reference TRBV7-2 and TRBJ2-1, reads GAGVSQSPSNKVTEKGKDVELRCDPISGHTALYWYRQSLGQGLEFLIYFQGNSAPDKSGLPSDRFSAERTGGSVSTLTIQRTQQEDSAVYLCASSYKGHEQFFGPGTRLTVL.

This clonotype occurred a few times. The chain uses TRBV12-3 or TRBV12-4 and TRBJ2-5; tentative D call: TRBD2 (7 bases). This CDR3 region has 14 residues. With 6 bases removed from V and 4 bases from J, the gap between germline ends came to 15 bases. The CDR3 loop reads CASSTRGGRETQYF. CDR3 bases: TGTGCCAGCAGCACAAGGGGGGGAAGAGAGACCCAGTACTTC.

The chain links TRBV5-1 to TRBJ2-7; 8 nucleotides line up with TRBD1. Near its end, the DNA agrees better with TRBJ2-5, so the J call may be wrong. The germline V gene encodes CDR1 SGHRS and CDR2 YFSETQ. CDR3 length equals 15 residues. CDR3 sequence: CASSPDRQGSATQYF. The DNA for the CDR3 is TGCGCCAGCAGCCCGGATCGACAGGGGTCAGCGACCCAGTACTTC.